Presented here are 22 T cell receptor beta chains from one specimen sequenced in a study of cytomegalovirus exposure and HLA in healthy donors. 60 Vbeta and 13 Jbeta primers were used in PCR. Profiled with immunoSEQ multiplex PCR; TCRdb holds only in-frame clones, not every one. The repertoire holds approximately 200,000 clones, with 70% to 90% as singletons. Sequencing was done on a sample of PBMCs. The receptors shown here come from a human donor in good health.

CDR3 coding DNA: TGCGCCAGCAGCTTTGCAGGGGCCAACGAGCAGTACTTC. Its protein is CASSFAGANEQYF. The chain links TRBV5-1 to TRBJ2-7, with D perhaps matching TRBD1 (6 bases). The CDR3 is 13 residues long. Germline-derived CDR1 and CDR2 are SGHRS and YFSETQ. The V end was cut by 2 bases, the J end by 5 bases, with 11 bases between.

This chain's CDR3 is CASSLSMGPSYEQYF. The DNA of the CDR3 is TGTGCCAGCAGTTTATCGATGGGGCCATCCTACGAGCAGTACTTC. The V and J genes are TRBV27 and TRBJ2-7, with D possibly being TRBD1 (5 bases). This CDR3 has 15 residues. CDR1 MNHEY and CDR2 SMNVEV come from the germline V gene (reference sequence). V was pared by 0 bases and J by 1 base, with 10 bases between.

The rearrangement links TRBV19 to TRBJ2-1, with 13 bases that match TRBD2. The CDR3 extends over 16 amino acids. CDR1 and CDR2 (germline): LNHDA, SQIVND (reference sequence). Unmatched junction bases numbered 8, after V lost 3 bases and J lost 9 bases. CDR3 protein: CASSIALAGGGGEQFF. The CDR3 DNA is TGTGCCAGTAGTATTGCACTAGCGGGAGGGGGCGGTGAGCAGTTCTTC. Drawing the rest from reference TRBV19 and TRBJ2-1, the complete variable domain is DGGITQSPKYLFRKEGQNVTLSCEQNLNHDAMYWYRQDPGQGLRLIYYSQIVNDFQKGDIAEGYSVSREKKESFPLTVTSAQKNPTAFYLCASSIALAGGGGEQFFGPGTRLTVL.

This chain connects TRBV15 to TRBJ1-1; D unclear. This CDR3 comprises 16 residues. The V gene lost 3 bases and the J gene lost 2 bases, with 16 bases spanning the gap. The germline V gene has CDR1 LNHNV and CDR2 YYDKDF (reference sequence). In DNA form, the CDR3 reads TGTGCCACCAGCAGGAACCACAGAATTAAAAACACTGAAGCTTTCTTT. Protein sequence: CATSRNHRIKNTEAFF.

As concerns this clone: At one end the junction does not follow the germline gene, possibly because of a read error. This sequence joins TRBV7-7 and TRBJ2-4, with 9 bases matching TRBD1. The CDR3 spans 15 residues. Germline-derived CDR1 and CDR2 are SSHAT and FNYEAQ (reference sequence). In DNA form, the CDR3 reads TGTGCTAGCAGCTTAGCCGGGACAGGGTGGGACATTCAGTACTTC. As protein: CASSLAGTGWDIQYF.

This CDR3 reads CASSSDREKNIQYF. The CDR3 nucleotides read TGTGCCAGCAGTTCGGACAGAGAGAAAAACATTCAGTACTTC. V is TRBV28 and J is TRBJ2-4; D may be TRBD1 (6 bases). Trimming stripped 4 bases from V and 4 bases from J, with 11 bases between. The CDR3 covers 14 residues. From germline, CDR1 is MDHEN and CDR2 SYDVKM.

The V gene is TRBV19, the J gene TRBJ1-5; 7 bases are shared with TRBD1. CDR3 length: 13 residues. Germline CDR1 LNHDA, CDR2 SQIVND (reference sequence). Unmatched junction bases numbered 0, after V lost 5 bases and J lost 2 bases. Here the CDR3 DNA reads TGTGCCAGTAGTGACAGGGGCAATCAGCCCCAGCATTTT. Residues: CASSDRGNQPQHF. The complete variable domain, with remaining parts taken from reference TRBV19 and TRBJ1-5, reads DGGITQSPKYLFRKEGQNVTLSCEQNLNHDAMYWYRQDPGQGLRLIYYSQIVNDFQKGDIAEGYSVSREKKESFPLTVTSAQKNPTAFYLCASSDRGNQPQHFGDGTRLSIL.

V usage is TRBV4-2 and J usage is TRBJ1-2; TRBD1 might be the D (6 bases). V lost 4 bases to trimming and J lost 5 bases, with 14 bases between them. The CDR3 has 14 residues. Germline V gene sequence: CDR1 LGHNA, CDR2 YNFKEQ. In DNA, the CDR3 is TGTGCCAGCAGCCTCTCGGGACATAGTTATGGCTACACCTTC. Residues: CASSLSGHSYGYTF.

The chain recombines TRBV5-5 with TRBJ2-3; D gene ambiguous. Germline V gene lookup returns CDR1 SGHKS and CDR2 YYEKEE (reference sequence). Trimming took off 1 base at V and 2 bases at J, with 8 bases between the two ends. This CDR3 spans 14 amino acids. The CDR3 nucleotides read TGTGCCAGCAGCTTGCGTCAGTACACAGATACGCAGTATTTT. Translated: CASSLRQYTDTQYF.

In regard to this clone: Its ends do not fully match the called genes, so a read error is possible. This rearrangement joins TRBV2 to TRBJ2-7, with D maybe TRBD1 (5 bases). CDR3 length: 12 amino acids. CDR1 is SNHLY, CDR2 FYNNEI, per germline. The CDR3: CAGSVRGYEQYF. The CDR3 DNA sequence: TGTGCCGGCAGTGTTAGGGGCTACGAGCAGTACTTC.

The sample holds a few counts of this clone. The rearrangement uses TRBV6-1 and TRBJ2-6; D unresolved. CDR3 length: 14 residues. The germline CDR1 and CDR2 sequences are MNHNS and SASEGT. V was trimmed by 6 bases and J by 3 bases, leaving 9 bases between them. CDR3 sequence (DNA): TGTGCCAGCAGCCAGTCGCTTGGGGCCAACGTCCTGACTTTC. It is translated as CASSQSLGANVLTF.

This chain uses TRBV5-1 with TRBJ2-7, with D perhaps TRBD2 (6 bases). Deletions cut 3 bases from V and 6 bases from J, with 19 bases between. Germline V gives CDR1 SGHRS, CDR2 YFSETQ. CDR3 size: 15 residues. As DNA, the CDR3 is TGCGCCAGCAGCTGGGGAGGCCCGGAGGGCCCCGAGCAGTACTTC. This translates into CASSWGGPEGPEQYF.

The chain joins TRBV10-1 to TRBJ2-3, with 12 bases fitting TRBD1. This CDR3 has 16 residues. The germline V gene has CDR1 WNHNN and CDR2 SYGVQD (reference sequence). V shed 6 bases, J shed 5 bases, and the junction held 9 bases outside the gene matches. The CDR3 sequence: CASSYVRDRGLDTQYF. The CDR3 coding sequence is TGCGCCAGCAGCTACGTACGGGACAGGGGGCTAGATACGCAGTATTTT.

This clone was counted only a few times. The rearrangement links TRBV21-1 to TRBJ2-4; TRBD1 reflects the table's D call only, with no check against the DNA. TRBV21-1 is tagged as a pseudogene. The CDR3 has 16 residues. The CDR3 region is CASSGNRVPMRDIQYF. DNA of the CDR3: TGTGCCAGCAGCGGAAACAGGGTCCCTATGCGTGACATTCAGTACTTC.

This sequence joins TRBV5-1 and TRBJ1-1; perhaps TRBD1 as D (5 bases). Trimming shortened V by 5 bases and J by 7 bases, and 18 bases separated the two germline ends. Per the germline V gene, CDR1 is SGHRS and CDR2 is YFSETQ. The CDR3 loop spans 14 amino acids. CDR3 protein: CASSPGDWDGEAFF. DNA for the CDR3: TGCGCCAGCAGTCCGGGGGACTGGGACGGTGAAGCTTTCTTT.

The chain combines TRBV6-5 with TRBJ1-4; 9 nucleotides line up with TRBD1. CDR3 length: 15 residues. V shed 6 bases and J 8 bases; nucleotides not matched to a gene: 10. The germline CDR1 and CDR2 sequences are MNHEY and SVGAGI. CDR3 DNA sequence: TGTGCCAGCAGCATAGGACAGGGGAGAGCCGAAAAACTGTTTTTT. Translated: CASSIGQGRAEKLFF.

The chain links TRBV4-1 to TRBJ2-1; TRBD2 aligns across 11 bases. Germline V CDR1 and CDR2: MGHRA, YSYEKL. J was trimmed by 0 bases and V by 2 bases; bases with no gene match: 6. The CDR3 loop spans 18 amino acids. The CDR3 nucleotides read TGCGCCAGCAGCCAACCCGGGACTAGCGGTTACTCCTACAATGAGCAGTTCTTC. Translation: CASSQPGTSGYSYNEQFF.

This clone was counted a single time. CDR3 loop: CASSEALRGSGTEAFF. The CDR3 DNA reads TGTGCCAGCAGTGAAGCGCTTCGGGGTTCGGGCACTGAAGCTTTCTTT. The chain uses TRBV6-1 and TRBJ1-1; D remains ambiguous. V dropped 0 bases and J dropped 4 bases, with 15 bases sitting between them. Germline CDR1 is MNHNS and CDR2 is SASEGT. There are 16 residues in the CDR3.

The chain recombines TRBV7-9 with TRBJ2-7, with 10 bases lining up with TRBD2. This CDR3 contains 17 residues. Germline CDR1 SEHNR, CDR2 FQNEAQ (reference sequence). V lost 3 bases, J lost 3 bases, and 11 bases stayed unmatched. The CDR3 coding sequence is TGTGCCAGCAGCTTCGGAGCTAGCGGGAGTCGCGACTACGAGCAGTACTTC. Its protein product is CASSFGASGSRDYEQYF.

This CDR3 is CASSLPGTGNADTQYF. The DNA for the CDR3 is TGTGCCAGCAGCTTACCCGGGACAGGGAACGCAGATACGCAGTATTTT. The gene calls are TRBV13 and TRBJ2-3, with TRBD1 matching 9 bases. CDR1 and CDR2 (germline): PRHDT, FYEKMQ (reference sequence). The CDR3 covers 16 residues. V lost 2 bases to trimming and J lost 4 bases; unmatched junction nucleotides: 7.

V usage is TRBV5-1 and J usage is TRBJ2-7; the match to TRBD2 covers 12 bases. The CDR3 consists of 16 residues. The V gene end was trimmed by 3 bases and the J gene end by 4 bases; junction bases not matched to a gene: 8. Germline CDR1 and CDR2: SGHRS and YFSETQ. The CDR3 loop is CASSSRTSGASYEQYF. CDR3 nucleotides: TGCGCCAGCAGCTCGCGGACTAGCGGGGCCTCTTACGAGCAGTACTTC.

This clone was seen more than once but under ten times. The rearrangement links TRBV7-9 to TRBJ2-1; no reliable D call. Looked up from germline, CDR1 is SEHNR and CDR2 is FQNEAQ (reference sequence). The CDR3 covers 13 residues. V lost 0 bases and J lost 8, with 8 bases in between. The CDR3 loop is CASSLAVAYEQFF. The CDR3 DNA is TGTGCCAGCAGCTTAGCGGTAGCCTATGAGCAGTTCTTC.